The next 8 T cell receptor beta chains were all read from a single sample in a study of PD-1 blockade in classical Hodgkin lymphoma. Time point indicated: cycle 4 day 1 (C4D1), after more than 5 weeks of nivolumab. All trial patients relapsed after autologous stem cell transplantation. The authors purified CD4+ T cells from thawed PBMCs by magnetic negative selection. The repertoire was sequenced with immunoSEQ multiplex PCR; TCRdb's copy has only in-frame clones and lacks some. The repertoire holds about 9,700 clones, with roughly 75% as singletons. Sample: CD4+ T cells from blood, taken before the fourth cycle of nivolumab. These receptors all stem from a human donor with classical Hodgkin lymphoma.

The chain employs TRBV19 and TRBJ1-3; no firm D call. The V and J ends lost 1 base and 2 bases respectively, with 12 bases between them. CDR3 length: 16 residues. The germline gives CDR1 LNHDA, CDR2 SQIVND (reference sequence). Here the CDR3 reads CASSIVANQAGNTIYF. CDR3 nucleotide sequence: TGTGCCAGTAGTATAGTTGCGAACCAGGCTGGAAACACCATATATTTT.

This clone occurred once. The chain has TRBV7-9 and TRBJ2-3; weak D call: TRBD1 (5 bases). V gave up 2 bases and J gave up 2 bases, with 14 bases separating them. This CDR3 is 16 amino acids long. From germline, CDR1 is SEHNR and CDR2 FQNEAQ (reference sequence). Written as DNA, the CDR3 is TGTGCCAGCAGCTTATTGTTCCAGGGCTCCACAGATACGCAGTATTTT. Translating gives CASSLLFQGSTDTQYF.

This clone showed up just once. The genes are TRBV6-6 and TRBJ1-2, with D tentatively TRBD1 (6 bases). Trimming took 0 bases from V and 6 from J, leaving 11 bases between them. This CDR3 is 14 amino acids long. Germline CDR1 and CDR2: MNHNY and SVGAGI (reference sequence). Written as DNA, the CDR3 is TGTGCCAGCAGTTACTCAGGGGGATTCGATGGCTACACCTTC. This gives the protein CASSYSGGFDGYTF.

V and J are TRBV10-3 and TRBJ1-4, with D hard to call. V was cut by 5 bases and J by 8 bases, with 15 bases left in between. Germline values: CDR1 ENHRY, CDR2 SYGVKD. CDR3 length equals 14 residues. The CDR3 here is CAISSGMIGEKLFF. CDR3 DNA: TGTGCCATCAGTTCGGGGATGATTGGGGAAAAACTGTTTTTT.

The rearrangement links TRBV7-2 to TRBJ2-3, with 11 bases aligning to TRBD2. Unmatched junction bases numbered 9, after V lost 3 bases and J lost 4 bases. The CDR3 is 17 amino acids. CDR1 SGHTA and CDR2 FQGNSA come from the germline V gene. CDR3 coding DNA: TGTGCCAGCAGCTTGATGTCTAGCGGGGGGAAGGCAGATACGCAGTATTTT. Protein: CASSLMSSGGKADTQYF.

This rearrangement joins TRBV5-6 to TRBJ1-5, with D unresolved. Trimming left V 2 bases short and J 3 bases short, with 9 bases between. Germline V gene lookup returns CDR1 SGHDT and CDR2 YYEEEE. The CDR3 has 14 residues. CDR3 residues: CASSFLMNNQPQHF. The DNA of the CDR3 is TGTGCCAGCAGCTTCCTTATGAACAATCAGCCCCAGCATTTT.

This chain links TRBV10-3 with TRBJ2-3, with 8 bases that match TRBD1. Germline V CDR1 and CDR2: ENHRY, SYGVKD. Unmatched junction bases numbered 10, after V lost 6 bases and J lost 5 bases. The CDR3 runs to 15 residues. This chain's CDR3 is CAISPQAQGGDTQYF. CDR3 DNA sequence: TGTGCCATCAGCCCTCAGGCACAGGGGGGAGATACGCAGTATTTT.

The rearrangement uses TRBV6-1 and TRBJ1-5; D ambiguous. CDR3 length equals 13 residues. Germline CDR1 is MNHNS and CDR2 is SASEGT. This chain's CDR3 is CATHPDLTQPQHF. CDR3 DNA: TGTGCAACCCATCCCGACTTGACTCAGCCCCAGCATTTT.